This T cell receptor (beta chain) was captured by sequencing in a study of blood T cell repertoires in COVID-19 (dated by TCRdb to about 2020). For the wider study: Collaborator samples came from the United States, Italy and Spain and covered acute and convalescent phases of COVID-19. The repertoires were released in a freely available public database meant as a resource for research on the immune response to SARS-CoV-2. Where available, HLA class I and class II types were obtained from metadata supplied by the sample provider rather than from assay-based typing. The dataset comprised deeply sampled blood TCRbeta repertoires from subjects exposed to, actively infected with, or recovered from COVID-19. The samples were drawn from two sources: the first 160 participants of the ongoing ImmuneRACE study, and fewer than 1,500 subjects contributed by 6 global collaborators. The material from the prospective study consisted of cDNA or gDNA derived from T cells, B-cell-depleted T cells, or PBMCs. The sample metadata nearly always contained a de-identified subject ID, COVID-19 status, age in years and sex.

About this clone itself: What antigen it recognizes has not been identified. Base qualities were left out, and no much larger clone turns up one base away.

TCRbeta CDR3 regions were amplified from genomic DNA using the immunoSEQ Assay, a bias-controlled multiplex PCR. Processing in the source paper ran as follows. The number of nucleated cells in each sample was estimated from the amplification of reference gene primers within the assay. Sequence reads were collapsed and filtered to measure the absolute abundance of every unique TCRbeta CDR3 rearrangement. For each sample, productive Simpson clonality was calculated by taking the square root of Simpson's diversity index across productive rearrangements. TCRdb provides this immuneACCESS table in a form limited to in-frame rearrangements. Some clones are lacking; in checked studies, under half of them reflect an unresolved V gene, and why the rest are absent is not known. V, J and clone size reflect that table, while D and trimming were determined from the DNA. This sample is represented by about 330,000 clones; roughly 87% of them were singletons. The top ten constitute roughly 1% of the sample.

In the prospective study, participants were roughly 18 to 89 years old, resided in under 30 geographic areas of the United States, and were enrolled through a virtual design. Cohort assignment in the prospective study relied on participant-reported clinical history from a screening survey and a study questionnaire. Recovered participants in ImmuneRACE Cohort 3 were defined by two consecutive negative NP/OP PCR tests, clearance by a healthcare professional, or resolution of symptoms. In the prospective study, mobile phlebotomists collected whole blood, serum and a nasopharyngeal or oropharyngeal swab from each participant. Participants in the prospective study had the option to provide additional blood draws and questionnaires over an approximately 2-month period. Prospective study blood samples were shipped either frozen or at room temperature before DNA extraction. The CDR3 measures 17 amino acids from cysteine to phenylalanine. The DNA shown is the 51-base CDR3, in frame from base 1. Clipping removes 2 bases from V and 0 bases from J, with 2 as the unmatched junction base count. CDR1 is given as KGHDR and CDR2 as SFDVKD, both from the germline V gene.

Broad study findings and their caveats: The quantity of clinical and demographic metadata differed by source and by participant and was supplied without curation.

Specimen: PBMCs or T cells enriched from blood (not recorded which). Recombination joined TRBV24-1 with TRBJ2-4; the central 11 bases match TRBD1. The TCR originated in a woman under 40 who had recovered from COVID-19. DNA sequence: TGTGCCACCAGTGATTCGGGACAGGGGGGAGCCAAAAACATTCAGTACTTC. Its translation is CATSDSGQGGAKNIQYF.